This T cell receptor beta chain was sequenced in a study of CD8+CD57+ T cells in acquired aplastic anemia. Profiling of TCR beta VDJ combinations and CDR3 sequences used genomic DNA as template. TCRdb re-analysed the reads in MiXCR, keeping a single row per CDR3 protein. Here the sample spans fewer than 300,000 distinct CDR3 sequences, roughly 82% being singletons. Patients included in sequencing had previously demonstrated CD8+CD57+ cell expansion by flow cytometry. The patients all had a severe acquired aplastic anemia diagnosis. The source of this sequence is a human donor with aplastic anemia. The material sequenced was sorted CD4+, CD8+, or CD8+CD57+ T cells (not recorded which) from PBMCs.

The CDR3 region has the DNA TGTAGCAGCAGTGATAGGGGAGACAATGAGCAGTTCTTC. Translated: CSSSDRGDNEQFF. V gene TRBV2 combines with J gene TRBJ2-1; D tentatively fits TRBD1 or TRBD2 (5 bases each). CDR3 size: 13 residues. Germline CDR1 and CDR2: SNHLY and FYNNEI.